The 7 T cell receptor beta chains below come from one sample, sequenced in a study of graft-versus-host responses after intestinal transplantation. This table comes from immunoSEQ multiplex PCR, and its TCRdb copy is limited to in-frame clones, with some not included. The sample holds approximately 24,000 clones, roughly nine tenths seen once. Sequenced material: PBMCs, taken around 38 days after intestinal transplant. All receptors come from a human patient who received an intestinal transplant, so some T cells may come from the graft donor.

This chain links TRBV14 with TRBJ2-7, with 9 positions matching TRBD1. Germline assignment: CDR1 SGHDN and CDR2 FVKESK. V was pared by 4 bases and J by 2 bases, with 6 bases of the junction left unmatched. This CDR3 has 15 residues. CDR3 protein: CASSPGQGGTYEQYF. CDR3 nucleotide sequence: TGTGCCAGCAGCCCGGGACAGGGAGGGACCTACGAGCAGTACTTC.

The chain recombines TRBV28 with TRBJ2-2, with TRBD1 matching over 7 bases. CDR1 is MDHEN and CDR2 is SYDVKM in the germline V gene. This CDR3 contains 17 residues. Trimming at V came to 3 bases and at J to 0 bases, leaving 7 bases not matched to a gene. CDR3 DNA sequence: TGTGCCAGCAGTTTCTACTCCGGGACAGCGAACACCGGGGAGCTGTTTTTT. This encodes CASSFYSGTANTGELFF.

The gene calls are TRBV28 and TRBJ2-5, with a possible D match to TRBD2 (6 bases). Trimming stripped 5 bases from V and 5 bases from J, with 18 bases between. CDR3 length equals 15 residues. Germline loops: CDR1 MDHEN, CDR2 SYDVKM. CDR3 sequence (DNA): TGTGCCAGCAGTGCCTTCTCTTACCGGGAGGAGACCCAGTACTTC. Translated: CASSAFSYREETQYF.

DNA of the CDR3: TGTGCCAGCAGTCTGCTGGGATCGGGGTACACTGAAGCTTTCTTT. As protein: CASSLLGSGYTEAFF. The chain is built from TRBV6-6 and TRBJ1-1; D ambiguous. Trimming cost V 5 bases and J 3 bases, with 16 bases left between them. Germline assignment: CDR1 MNHNY and CDR2 SVGAGI (reference sequence). The CDR3 covers 15 residues.

This clone was picked up a small number of times. The chain couples TRBV5-1 to TRBJ1-4; D is unclear. The V end was cut by 4 bases, the J end by 2 bases, with 12 bases between. The germline V gene encodes CDR1 SGHRS and CDR2 YFSETQ. This CDR3 has 15 residues. CDR3 region: CASSEKVGTNEKLFF. In DNA form, the CDR3 reads TGCGCCAGCAGCGAGAAAGTGGGCACTAATGAAAAACTGTTTTTT. The entire variable domain, with the rest obtained from reference TRBV5-1 and TRBJ1-4, is as follows: KAGVTQTPRYLIKTRGQQVTLSCSPISGHRSVSWYQQTPGQGLQFLFEYFSETQRNKGNFPGRFSGRQFSNSRSEMNVSTLELGDSALYLCASSEKVGTNEKLFFGSGTQLSVL.

V usage is TRBV2 and J usage is TRBJ2-1, with D unclear. CDR1 and CDR2 (germline): SNHLY, FYNNEI. V lost 6 bases and J lost 0, with 12 bases in between. This CDR3 has 15 amino acids. CDR3 in amino acids: CASRSDSSSYNEQFF. Here the CDR3 DNA reads TGTGCCAGCAGGTCTGACTCGAGCTCCTACAATGAGCAGTTCTTC.

V usage is TRBV30 and J usage is TRBJ1-5; 9 bases are a match to TRBD1. Looked up from germline, CDR1 is GTSNPN and CDR2 is SVGIG (reference sequence). CDR3 length: 17 amino acids. Trimming took 1 base from V and 5 from J; bases not matched to a gene: 12. The CDR3 here is CAWSDQTPDRGDQPQHF. Written as DNA, the CDR3 is TGTGCCTGGAGTGACCAAACCCCGGACAGGGGAGATCAGCCCCAGCATTTT.